This TCR beta chain was found in a study of T cells in women clearing cervical HPV infection. The overall study: Blood came at first lesion visit for cases, post-clearance for controls.

V was cut by 1 base and J by 2 bases, with 11 bases left in between. Germline V gene sequence: CDR1 SGHAT, CDR2 FQNNGV. CDR3 length equals 15 residues. Study-wide points: Controls had more TRBV6-7 (about 0.15%) than cases (roughly 0.11%).

Note on this clone: Its target is not known. Read data end 3 residues before the CDR3 end; the end is taken from the germline J gene.

TCR beta CDR3 amplified by multiplex PCR from approximately 1,200 ng genomic DNA. Here immunoSEQ multiplex PCR was the method, and the copy in TCRdb shows in-frame clones only, minus some. The sample spans more than 15,000 clones; the ten largest clones claim roughly 10%. The gene calls are TRBV11-2 and TRBJ1-2, with D perhaps matching TRBD1 (5 bases). This sequence was found in a woman between 18 and 70 years old with a cervical HPV16 infection that either progressed to CIN3+ or cleared (not recorded which). The sample taken for sequencing was blood buffy coat. The sequenced part of the CDR3 DNA is TGTGCCAGCAGCTTAGTAAGCGGGGCCAACTATGGC. Its translation is CASSLVSGANYG. The CDR3 reads in full as CASSLVSGANYGYTF.